The 10 T cell receptor beta chains below all came from one sample that was sequenced in a study of cytomegalovirus exposure and HLA in healthy donors (TCRdb year 2017). Library preparation was by the immunoSEQ multiplex PCR assay. The multiplex PCR relied on a mix of 60 forward primers for TCR Vbeta segments and 13 reverse primers for TCR Jbeta segments. The immuneACCESS repertoire file appears here via TCRdb, limited to in-frame rearrangements. These files lack a portion of the clones; in checked studies, under half of the deficit traces to unresolved V genes, and the cause of the others is not known. In all, the sample holds more than 95,000 clones, and 8% to 10% of those were seen once. Of the sample, 3% to 3.5% falls within the top ten clones. Sequencing used PBMCs. These receptors were collected from a man younger than 45 in good health and CMV-seronegative.

This clone has a handful of counts. The V and J genes are TRBV19 and TRBJ2-7, with 10 positions matching TRBD2. With V trimmed by 6 bases and J by 7 bases, 9 bases remained unmatched. The germline CDR1 and CDR2 sequences are LNHDA and SQIVND (reference sequence). The CDR3 extends over 14 amino acids. The CDR3 spells CASRTSGSDGEQYF. Written as DNA, the CDR3 is TGTGCCAGTAGGACTAGCGGGTCGGATGGGGAGCAGTACTTC.

This clone was seen more than once but under ten times. The rearrangement uses TRBV28 and TRBJ2-5; 9 bases fit TRBD2. CDR3 size: 15 residues. J lost 3 bases, V lost 6 bases, and 8 bases had no gene match. In germline, CDR1 is MDHEN, CDR2 SYDVKM. For the CDR3, the DNA is TGTGCCAGCAGCCATGGGGTAGCGGGAGAAGAGACCCAGTACTTC. Translated, it gives CASSHGVAGEETQYF.

This clone was seen more than once but under ten times. The DNA of the CDR3 is TGTGCCTGGAGTCCGACAGGAAATCAGCCCCAGCATTTT. Protein product: CAWSPTGNQPQHF. This chain connects TRBV30 to TRBJ1-5; D perhaps matches TRBD1 (6 bases). The CDR3 runs 13 residues. The ends were cut back, 2 bases at V and 4 bases at J, with 9 bases in the middle. Germline V gene data show CDR1 as GTSNPN and CDR2 as SVGIG (reference sequence). Based on the CDR3 plus reference TRBV30 and TRBJ1-5, the full variable domain is SQTIHQWPATLVQPVGSPLSLECTVEGTSNPNLYWYRQAAGRGLQLLFYSVGIGQISSEVPQNLSASRPQDRQFILSSKKLLLSDSGFYLCAWSPTGNQPQHFGDGTRLSIL.

In its sample, this clone was seen a few times. This chain connects TRBV10-2 to TRBJ2-5; TRBD2 agrees at 11 bases. Germline CDR1 is WSHSY and CDR2 is SAAADI. The V gene end was trimmed by 4 bases and the J gene end by 4 bases; junction bases not matched to a gene: 8. The CDR3 runs to 16 residues. This CDR3 reads CASSGSGRAGVETQYF. Here the CDR3 DNA reads TGCGCCAGCAGTGGTAGCGGGAGGGCCGGGGTAGAGACCCAGTACTTC.

This clone was detected a few times. This chain joins TRBV28 and TRBJ2-7, with D uncertain. The ends were cut back, 1 base at V and 2 bases at J, with 15 bases in the middle. Per the germline V gene, CDR1 is MDHEN and CDR2 is SYDVKM. CDR3 length: 16 amino acids. The chain's CDR3 is CASSLSSRTYAYEQYF. The CDR3 DNA reads as TGTGCCAGCAGTTTATCCTCCCGAACATACGCCTACGAGCAGTACTTC.

The J gene is TRBJ1-2, the V gene TRBV4-2, with a weak D call TRBD1 (5 bases). This CDR3 has 15 amino acids. V lost 0 bases and J lost 1, with 9 bases in between. The germline gives CDR1 LGHNA, CDR2 YNFKEQ. CDR3 DNA: TGTGCCAGCAGCCAAGATGGGGGACTTAACTATGGCTACACCTTC. It specifies CASSQDGGLNYGYTF.

The rearrangement joins TRBV30 to TRBJ1-1; 7 bases are a match to TRBD1. The CDR3 extends over 14 amino acids. After removal of 2 bases from V and 7 bases from J, the junction contained 10 bases not matched to a gene. CDR1 GTSNPN and CDR2 SVGIG come from the germline V gene (reference sequence). CDR3 in amino acids: CAWSRGQVLSEAFF. The CDR3 DNA sequence: TGTGCCTGGAGTAGAGGACAGGTGCTAAGTGAAGCTTTCTTT.

The chain uses TRBV20-1 and TRBJ1-2; possible D gene TRBD1, 6 bases. CDR1 and CDR2 from the germline V gene are DFQATT and SNEGSKA (reference sequence). The CDR3 has 11 residues. CDR3 residues: CSYRDNYGYTF. CDR3 in DNA: TGCAGCTACAGGGACAACTATGGCTACACCTTC.

The chain uses TRBV28 and TRBJ1-5; possibly TRBD1 for D (5 bases). The CDR3 is 18 residues long. V was clipped by 3 bases and J by 3 bases, with 21 bases between them. Germline V CDR1 and CDR2: MDHEN, SYDVKM. The CDR3 here is CASSLSPVAGGNNQPQHF. The CDR3, as DNA: TGTGCCAGCAGTTTGAGCCCAGTGGCCGGGGGTAACAATCAGCCCCAGCATTTT. The variable domain in full, completed from reference TRBV28 and TRBJ1-5, reads DVKVTQSSRYLVKRTGEKVFLECVQDMDHENMFWYRQDPGLGLRLIYFSYDVKMKEKGDIPEGYSVSREKKERFSLILESASTNQTSMYLCASSLSPVAGGNNQPQHFGDGTRLSIL.

In its sample, this clone was seen a few times. The rearrangement uses TRBV11-2 and TRBJ2-1; 8 positions match TRBD2. The CDR3 runs 17 residues. CDR1 is SGHAT, CDR2 FQNNGV, per germline. V shed 0 bases, J shed 4 bases, and the junction held 8 bases outside the gene matches. In DNA, the CDR3 is TGTGCCAGCAGCTTAGATCGGGCTAGCGGGCCGTACAATGAGCAGTTCTTC. It translates to CASSLDRASGPYNEQFF.